The 10 T cell receptor beta chains reported below all come from one sample, sequenced in a study of T cell changes during pregnancy in multiple sclerosis. TCRdb's table, derived via immunoSEQ multiplex PCR, lists solely in-frame clones and lacks some. Of 100,000 or so clones in the sample, 75% to 95% were seen once. Here the sequenced sample was peripheral blood, taken in the second trimester of pregnancy. Source of these receptors: a female donor with multiple sclerosis, enrolled in a pregnancy study.

The chain links TRBV27 to TRBJ2-1, with 13 bases that match TRBD2. Germline V CDR1 and CDR2: MNHEY, SMNVEV (reference sequence). This CDR3 has 16 amino acids. J was trimmed by 9 bases and V by 3 bases; bases with no gene match: 8. The CDR3 is CASSLQLAGGQSEQFF. For the CDR3, the DNA is TGTGCCAGCAGTTTGCAACTAGCGGGAGGGCAGAGTGAGCAGTTCTTC.

The chain carries TRBV5-1 and TRBJ2-6; 10 bases agree with TRBD1. CDR1 and CDR2 from the germline V gene are SGHRS and YFSETQ. The V and J ends lost 0 bases and 1 base, in that order; junction bases with no gene match: 7. CDR3 size: 19 residues. The CDR3 protein is CASSLAGGTGASGANVLTF. The CDR3 coding sequence is TGCGCCAGCAGCTTGGCGGGGGGGACAGGGGCGTCTGGGGCCAACGTCCTGACTTTC.

The sample holds a few counts of this clone. The chain has TRBV4-1 and TRBJ1-1, with no clear D. CDR1 is MGHRA and CDR2 is YSYEKL in the germline V gene. Trimming shortened V by 0 bases and J by 4 bases, and 9 bases separated the two germline ends. The CDR3 contains 14 residues. The CDR3 DNA reads TGCGCCAGCAGCCAAGACAAAGGAGGCACTGAAGCTTTCTTT. As protein: CASSQDKGGTEAFF.

The chain has TRBV30 and TRBJ2-7, with TRBD1 as a possible D gene (6 bases). Germline-derived CDR1 and CDR2 are GTSNPN and SVGIG (reference sequence). The CDR3 runs 12 residues. V dropped 4 bases and J dropped 4 bases, with 11 bases sitting between them. DNA of the CDR3: TGTGCCTGGACACCCAGGGGTTACGAGCAGTACTTC. Translation gives CAWTPRGYEQYF.

The J gene is TRBJ1-5, the V gene TRBV6-5; unclear D gene. CDR1 is MNHEY and CDR2 is SVGAGI in the germline V gene. The CDR3 has 13 amino acids. V lost 0 bases to trimming and J lost 11 bases, with 11 bases between them. CDR3 sequence: CASSYSSESSQHF. The DNA of the CDR3 is TGTGCCAGCAGTTACTCTAGTGAGTCTTCCCAGCATTTT.

The V gene is TRBV28, the J gene TRBJ2-3; the match to TRBD2 covers 11 bases. The CDR3 has 15 residues. CDR1 is MDHEN and CDR2 is SYDVKM in the germline V gene. V trimming: 8 bases; J trimming: 4 bases; junction bases outside the gene matches: 8. This CDR3 is CASSLAGGRSDTQYF. The CDR3 region has the DNA TGTGCCAGCTCGCTAGCGGGAGGAAGGTCAGATACGCAGTATTTT.

The rearrangement links TRBV28 to TRBJ2-5, with TRBD1 matching 10 bases. After removal of 0 bases from V and 2 bases from J, the junction contained 21 bases not matched to a gene. The CDR3 length is 22 residues. From germline, CDR1 is MDHEN and CDR2 SYDVKM. In DNA, the CDR3 is TGTGCCAGCAGTTTATGGCGGCGAGGGGGGACAGGGGCAAGGCACCCTCAAGAGACCCAGTACTTC. Translation: CASSLWRRGGTGARHPQETQYF.

The chain combines TRBV5-1 with TRBJ2-7, with D maybe TRBD1 (7 bases). V was trimmed by 1 base and J by 3 bases, leaving 17 bases between them. Germline loops: CDR1 SGHRS, CDR2 YFSETQ. This CDR3 comprises 16 residues. The CDR3 reads CASSLPDRRDDYEQYF. CDR3 nucleotide sequence: TGCGCCAGCAGCTTGCCGGACAGGAGGGACGACTACGAGCAGTACTTC.

The chain recombines TRBV23-1 with TRBJ1-2; TRBD1 is a possible D gene (6 bases). TRBV23-1 is an open reading frame whose function is uncertain. This CDR3 is built from 15 residues. Trimming shortened V by 0 bases and J by 8 bases, and 16 bases separated the two germline ends. The CDR3 DNA is TGCGCCAGCAGTCAATCTGGAAGGACAGAAGGCGGCTACACCTTC. It translates to CASSQSGRTEGGYTF.

DNA of the CDR3: TGTGCCAGCAGTGACAGTTACGAGCAGTACTTC. This sequence encodes CASSDSYEQYF. The V gene is TRBV2, the J gene TRBJ2-7, with D uncertain. This CDR3 is 11 amino acids long. Germline V lookup: CDR1 SNHLY, CDR2 FYNNEI. Trimming pared 3 bases from V and 4 bases from J, leaving 4 bases between.